The rows below give T cell receptor beta chains drawn from one sample of a study of T cells after yellow fever vaccination. TCRdb re-called the 5' RACE reads through MiXCR, storing one row per CDR3 protein. The repertoire holds around 500,000 distinct CDR3 sequences, with 21% as singletons. The specimen comprised PBMCs, sampled around 3 weeks after the first yellow fever vaccination. All receptors come from a man aged 18 to 30 who received the YFV17D yellow fever vaccine. Both conserved end residues are part of each CDR3.

TRBV5-1	15	TRBJ2-1	CASSPLGPSYNEQFF
TRBV27	15	TRBJ2-5	CASSARGGPLETQYF
TRBV12-3/TRBV12-4	14	TRBJ2-1	CASSSSGVYNEQFF
TRBV19	15	TRBJ2-2	CASRSVSLNTGELFF
TRBV29-1	13	TRBJ1-1	CSVWGQGGSEAFF
TRBV6-1	14	TRBJ2-1	CASSDLATWNEQFF
TRBV12-3/TRBV12-4	15	TRBJ2-2	CASSLGHPNTGELFF
TRBV11-3	16	TRBJ2-1	CASSLVGGGAGNEQFF
TRBV6-1	15	TRBJ2-6	CASRGKTSGANVLTF
TRBV2	16	TRBJ1-4	CASSEKSGIQVEKLFF
TRBV3-1	14	TRBJ2-7	CASSQEGTSNEQYF
TRBV4-2	14	TRBJ2-3	CASSHSGGTDTQYF
TRBV12-3/TRBV12-4	15	TRBJ1-5	CASSLRQGKNQPQHF
TRBV2	14	TRBJ1-2	CASRRDRGPWGYTF
TRBV29-1	15	TRBJ2-2	CSVGGGGARTGELFF
TRBV7-3	16	TRBJ2-3	CASSPQGGGAIDTQYF
TRBV29-1	9	TRBJ1-2	CSVDYGYTF
TRBV12-3/TRBV12-4	19	TRBJ2-1	CASRSMSLLGRGGYNEQFF
TRBV30	14	TRBJ2-1	CAWSRGSSYNEQFF
TRBV27	16	TRBJ2-1	CASSLRRGDSYNEQFF
TRBV7-8	17	TRBJ2-1	CASSLVPTADSYNEQFF
TRBV6-5	15	TRBJ1-5	CASSLSYGLDQPQHF
TRBV24-1	15	TRBJ2-5	CATSEEGPGEGGQYF
TRBV14	14	TRBJ2-5	CASSDSGGRETQYF
TRBV18	15	TRBJ2-6	CASSPRVGGANVLTF
TRBV5-1	14	TRBJ2-7	CASSRTGSQDEQYF
TRBV7-2	13	TRBJ1-6	CASNEPPGSPLHF
TRBV20-1	15	TRBJ2-5	CSAYKERLYQETQYF
TRBV24-1	13	TRBJ2-1	CATSDSGENEQFF
TRBV2	14	TRBJ2-1	CASLLAGGLNEQFF
TRBV15	13	TRBJ1-4	CATSIETNEKLFF
TRBV7-9	14	TRBJ2-1	CASSFSSGYNEQFF
TRBV6-1	15	TRBJ2-1	CASSAEAGTDNEQFF
TRBV12-3/TRBV12-4	14	TRBJ1-5	CASSWTDSNQPQHF
TRBV20-1	13	TRBJ2-5	CSARDILAETQYF
TRBV5-1	15	TRBJ2-5	CASSLNIAGGETQYF
TRBV6-2/TRBV6-3	17	TRBJ2-3	CASSYFAGRPITDTQYF
TRBV15	14	TRBJ2-3	CATSRTLGTDTQYF
TRBV7-2	14	TRBJ2-7	CASSAGQGPYEQYF
TRBV5-1	15	TRBJ1-2	CASSLLGAGSEGYTF
TRBV9	14	TRBJ1-6	CASSETAQNSPLHF
TRBV25-1	11	TRBJ2-1	CASRVGNEQFF
TRBV4-1	15	TRBJ2-3	CASSQFNRATDTQYF
TRBV4-3	18	TRBJ2-4	CASSQELAGGLAKNIQYF
TRBV20-1	15	TRBJ1-1	CSARDLATGGTEAFF
TRBV27	13	TRBJ2-7	CASRPGQVYEQYF
TRBV18	16	TRBJ2-1	CASSPLRQGAYNEQFF
TRBV7-3	13	TRBJ2-3	CASRLAGEDTQYF
TRBV12-3/TRBV12-4	15	TRBJ2-2	CASSVEATNTGELFF
TRBV10-3	18	TRBJ1-4	CAISAGQGAESTNEKLFF
TRBV19	11	TRBJ1-1	CASTAGTEAFF
TRBV12-3/TRBV12-4	13	TRBJ1-4	CASRWTVNEKLFF